The present T cell receptor beta chain was sequenced within a study of shared clonotypes between healthy human individuals. Data came from immunoSEQ multiplex PCR; TCRdb stores just in-frame clones and leaves some out. The repertoire includes 450,000 to 500,000 clones, approximately 81% of them detected once, and about an eighth sits in the top ten. CDR3 length: 14 residues. V was pared by 2 bases and J by 3 bases, with 10 bases between. Per germline, CDR1 MDHEN and CDR2 SYDVKM. This chain joins TRBV28 and TRBJ1-2, with D uncertain. Specimen: PBMCs. This TCR came from a woman between 40 and 55 years old in good health. Some clones in this sample may be carry-over from other donors' samples. The CDR3 DNA reads TGTGCCAGCAGTTTACATCCAGGAGACTATGGCTACACCTTC. Its translation is CASSLHPGDYGYTF.